This T cell receptor (beta chain) appears in the sequencing data of a study of T cells of healthy individuals. TCRdb passed the 5' RACE reads through MiXCR, listing each CDR3 protein once. The sample has 85,000 to 100,000 distinct CDR3 sequences, about 16% seen once. Trimming cost V 6 bases and J 7 bases; bases outside gene matches: 10. Per the germline V gene, CDR1 is MNHEY and CDR2 is SVGEGT. This CDR3 is 15 amino acids long. This clonotype was seen ten or more times. This clonotype was obtained from a human donor in good health. This sequence joins TRBV6-2 or TRBV6-3 and TRBJ2-3; 10 bases align to TRBD2. The CDR3 is CASRQAGGPDYTQYF. The CDR3 coding sequence is TGTGCCAGCAGACAAGCGGGAGGGCCTGATTATACGCAGTATTTT.